This T cell receptor beta chain stems from a study of shared clonotypes between healthy human individuals. General study results and limits: With several donors compared, 4.5% to 6.5% of naive CD4 clonotypes were shared.

Germline V gene data show CDR1 as MNHEY and CDR2 as SVGAGI. CDR3 length: 14 amino acids. V lost 5 bases, J lost 3 bases, and 14 bases lay in between. Assay runs were performed at deep level. The protocol was immunoSEQ multiplex PCR, while the TCRdb copy is restricted to in-frame clones and leaves out a portion. The sample has millions of clones; roughly 95% are singletons. This clone was picked up one time. Its antigen is currently unknown. The TCR originated in a man between 18 and 29 years old in good health. The J gene is TRBJ2-7, the V gene TRBV6-5; D may be TRBD2 (5 bases). The sample was naive CD4+ T cells sorted from blood. Regarding subset: CD45RA+ positively selected. The CDR3 sequence is CASSKSGVYYEQYF. In nucleotides, the CDR3 is TGTGCCAGCAGTAAATCCGGGGTGTACTACGAGCAGTACTTC.